This entry describes one TCR beta chain. No antigen is known for it. No base-level quality is on record; no much larger clone is a single base apart. The data stem from a study of PD-1 blockade in classical Hodgkin lymphoma (dated by TCRdb to about 2020). About the investigation overall: Nivolumab dosing was 3 mg/kg intravenously every 2 weeks, continuing until either disease progression or unacceptable toxicity. To define a peripheral blood immune signature of response to PD-1 blockade in classical Hodgkin lymphoma, the study combined TCR beta sequencing with CyTOF. The paper as a whole reports these results and caveats: The study was limited to a single clinical trial cohort, and causes of repertoire differences, possibly disease activity or prior therapy, remained undefined. Baseline TCR diversity was reported to be lower in newly diagnosed patients than in healthy donors, and even lower in relapsed/refractory patients. Baseline diversity similar to that of newly diagnosed patients was observed in trial patients achieving complete response, whereas significantly lower diversity was observed in partial responders and progressors. A significant rise by C4D1 was seen in CD4+ but not CD8+ TCR diversity (p=0.0027 vs p=0.16), with the rise being most apparent in complete responders (p=0.02). Patients starting nivolumab less than 1 year after ASCT had lower diversity and were excluded from later analyses to avoid confounding by immune reconstitution.

Genomic DNA was isolated using the Qiagen DNeasy kit from unsorted PBMCs as well as from negatively selected CD4+ and CD8+ fractions. Using primers that anneal to V and J segments, immunoSEQ multiplex PCR amplified the TCR beta CDR3 regions. A synthetic immune receptor repertoire was used to minimize amplification bias, and remaining bias was computationally removed after sequencing. Processing in the source paper ran as follows. Repertoire diversity was quantified as the Shannon entropy index using custom Python scripts. The unsorted, CD4+ and CD8+ repertoires were each analyzed separately, with the exception of combined analyses, where CD4+ and CD8+ sequences were merged in silico. Clonal expansion was defined as a frequency increase of at least 2-fold after treatment compared with C1D1, and clones undetected at baseline were assigned a pseudocount of 0.5. Singleton clones were defined as clones with 0 or 1 copy at C1D1, and non-singleton clones were defined as clones with 2 or more copies. Clones expanded in unsorted samples were labelled as CD4+, CD8+ or unknown by matching protein sequences in sorted samples from the same patient. Wilcoxon tests were applied to paired samples to test diversity changes from C1D1 to C4D1. TCRdb stores this immuneACCESS table with in-frame sequences only. Part of the clones is absent; in the studies checked, under half of the shortfall reflects unresolved V genes, and no reason is known for the rest. The V and J calls and the clone size are those of that table, but D and trimming were determined from the DNA. In this sample the table shows 25,000 to 30,000 clones, roughly 80% of which occur a single time. Approximately 0.62% of the sample is held by the ten biggest clonotypes.

Including cysteine and phenylalanine, the CDR3 has 14 amino acids. Only the CDR3 region is kept as DNA, spanning 42 bases read in frame from base 1. In the germline V gene, CDR1 corresponds to MNHNS and CDR2 to SASEGT. The V and J ends are trimmed by 4 bases and 4 bases, leaving 13 bases between them. The sample's time point label is to be understood as: cycle 4 day 1 (C4D1), after five to seven weeks of nivolumab. All trial patients had relapsed after autologous stem cell transplantation, with cohorts A, B and C differing in prior brentuximab vedotin exposure. Using a Miltenyi CD4+ T cell isolation kit, CD4+ T cells were purified from thawed PBMCs through magnetic negative selection. A total of under 70 patients with relapsed/refractory classical Hodgkin lymphoma made up the trial cohort, and each patient's best overall response was complete response, partial response or progressive disease. In the multi-cohort phase II CheckMate 205 trial, trial patients received single-agent nivolumab. An independent review committee assessed best overall response using the 2007 International Working Group response criteria. Trial PBMCs were obtained immediately prior to nivolumab initiation (C1D1) and on therapy at cycle 2 day 1 and cycle 4 day 1. Peripheral blood was collected in 8 mL Vacutainer Cell Preparation Tubes, from which PBMCs were isolated by centrifugation and then cryopreserved. Purified CD4+ and CD8+ fractions were prepared only for cases with an additional available PBMC sample. Magnetically labelled cells were depleted on LS columns in a quadroMACS separator, and the flow-through was collected as the purified fraction.

The TCR sequence derives from a human donor with classical Hodgkin lymphoma. The sample consisted of CD4+ T cells from blood, taken before the fourth cycle of nivolumab. The receptor chain draws on TRBV6-1 and TRBJ2-5; the D gene lacks a confident call. The nucleotide sequence reads TGTGCCAGCAGTGCGGGTGGGTCGGCAGAGACCCAGTACTTC. Protein translation: CASSAGGSAETQYF.